The 14 T cell receptor beta chains below come from one sample, sequenced in a study of blood T cell repertoires in COVID-19. Only in-frame clones appear in the TCRdb table, and some are missing; sequencing was by immunoSEQ multiplex PCR. The table shows approximately 22,000 clones, with about 91% occurring only once. Sequenced material: peripheral blood. These receptors originate from a man between 65 and 85 years old with active COVID-19.

This chain uses TRBV6-2 or TRBV6-3 with TRBJ1-1; maybe TRBD1 (6 bases). The ends were cut back, 4 bases at V and 9 bases at J, with 15 bases in the middle. Germline lookup yields CDR1 MNHEY and CDR2 SVGEGT. The CDR3 extends over 13 amino acids. CDR3: CASSSSNRVKAFF. CDR3 sequence (DNA): TGTGCCAGCAGTTCCTCCAACAGGGTGAAAGCTTTCTTT.

This clone is judged medium-sized. The chain combines TRBV28 with TRBJ2-7; weak D call: TRBD2 (5 bases). CDR1 and CDR2 from the germline V gene are MDHEN and SYDVKM. The CDR3 length is 12 residues. With 5 bases removed from V and 3 bases from J, the gap between germline ends came to 8 bases. In DNA, the CDR3 is TGTGCCAGCAGTGGCCGGGGCTACGAGCAGTACTTC. It translates to CASSGRGYEQYF.

CDR3 loop: CASSSGYNNSPLHF. CDR3 DNA sequence: TGTGCCAGCAGTTCAGGGTATAATAATTCACCCCTCCACTTT. The chain uses TRBV27 and TRBJ1-6; tentatively, D is TRBD1 (5 bases). The germline V gene encodes CDR1 MNHEY and CDR2 SMNVEV (reference sequence). Trimming pared 4 bases from V and 5 bases from J, leaving 9 bases between. The CDR3 covers 14 residues.

The chain couples TRBV6-5 to TRBJ2-3; no clear D gene. Trimming left V 2 bases short and J 6 bases short, with 12 bases between. CDR3 size: 14 residues. CDR1 and CDR2 from the germline V gene are MNHEY and SVGAGI. DNA for the CDR3: TGTGCCAGCAGTTACGTCTCCGAAGCGGATACGCAGTATTTT. Its translation is CASSYVSEADTQYF.

This clone was seen a single time. The chain joins TRBV28 to TRBJ2-1; 10 positions agree with TRBD2. Germline assignment: CDR1 MDHEN and CDR2 SYDVKM. V was clipped by 6 bases and J by 7 bases; unmatched bases: 9. This CDR3 is 15 amino acids long. Here the CDR3 DNA reads TGTGCCAGCAGCCCAACTAGCGGGAAAAGAAATGAGCAGTTCTTC. Protein: CASSPTSGKRNEQFF.

This chain joins TRBV5-6 and TRBJ2-5, with D possibly TRBD1 on 6 matching bases. V was cut by 4 bases and J by 0 bases, with 13 bases left in between. Germline V gene lookup returns CDR1 SGHDT and CDR2 YYEEEE. The CDR3 loop spans 15 amino acids. CDR3 in amino acids: CASSPGTFYQETQYF. CDR3 sequence (DNA): TGTGCCAGCAGCCCCGGGACATTTTACCAAGAGACCCAGTACTTC.

This chain links TRBV28 with TRBJ1-1, with a possible D match to TRBD1 (6 bases). Germline assignment: CDR1 MDHEN and CDR2 SYDVKM. V lost 5 bases to trimming and J lost 1 base, with 11 bases between them. This CDR3 is 14 amino acids long. The CDR3 sequence is CASSPGTPNTEAFF. CDR3 sequence (DNA): TGTGCCAGCAGTCCCGGGACACCGAACACTGAAGCTTTCTTT.

This sequence joins TRBV27 and TRBJ2-3, with TRBD1 matching over 10 bases. The length of the CDR3 is 15 residues. V was pared by 6 bases and J by 5 bases, with 8 bases of the junction left unmatched. Germline assignment: CDR1 MNHEY and CDR2 SMNVEV (reference sequence). DNA of the CDR3: TGTGCCAGCAGGCCGGGACAGGGGTTTTTAGATACGCAGTATTTT. Its protein product is CASRPGQGFLDTQYF.

The CDR3: CASSFGTGGNEKLFF. The DNA of the CDR3 is TGTGCCAGCAGTTTTGGGACAGGGGGCAATGAAAAACTGTTTTTT. The chain joins TRBV28 to TRBJ1-4; 12 bases are a match to TRBD1. Germline V gene data show CDR1 as MDHEN and CDR2 as SYDVKM. The CDR3 runs to 15 residues. Trimming removed 3 bases from V and 5 bases from J; junction bases left unmatched: 1.

The rearrangement uses TRBV11-3 and TRBJ2-1; 8 nucleotides line up with TRBD1. From germline, CDR1 is SGHNT and CDR2 YENEEA. V shed 6 bases, J shed 5 bases, and the junction held 3 bases outside the gene matches. The CDR3 covers 13 residues. The CDR3: CASSQDRDNEQFF. For the CDR3, the DNA is TGTGCCAGCAGTCAGGACAGGGACAATGAGCAGTTCTTC.

The chain is built from TRBV5-1 and TRBJ2-5; 8 nucleotides match TRBD1. Germline V CDR1 and CDR2: SGHRS, YFSETQ. There are 14 residues in the CDR3. J was trimmed by 4 bases and V by 0 bases; bases with no gene match: 2. The CDR3 reads CASSLEGQGETQYF. CDR3 coding DNA: TGCGCCAGCAGCTTGGAAGGACAGGGAGAGACCCAGTACTTC. Full variable domain (outside the CDR3, taken from reference TRBV5-1 and TRBJ2-5): KAGVTQTPRYLIKTRGQQVTLSCSPISGHRSVSWYQQTPGQGLQFLFEYFSETQRNKGNFPGRFSGRQFSNSRSEMNVSTLELGDSALYLCASSLEGQGETQYFGPGTRLLVL.

V and J are TRBV7-9 and TRBJ1-1; no reliable D call. The CDR3 length is 13 residues. Trimming shortened V by 2 bases and J by 6 bases, and 10 bases separated the two germline ends. CDR1 is SEHNR, CDR2 FQNEAQ, per germline (reference sequence). The CDR3 nucleotides are TGTGCCAGCAGCTTACCAGGTGGCGCTGAAGCTTTCTTT. The encoded protein is CASSLPGGAEAFF.

The J gene is TRBJ2-2, the V gene TRBV18; 9 bases match TRBD1. V trimming: 1 base; J trimming: 6 bases; junction bases outside the gene matches: 9. Germline V gene sequence: CDR1 KGHSH, CDR2 LQKENI. The CDR3 has 17 residues. The CDR3 loop is CASSPRAGTGSPGELFF. The CDR3 bases are TGTGCCAGCTCACCACGGGCCGGGACAGGGTCTCCCGGGGAGCTGTTTTTT.

This clone was seen once. V gene TRBV11-3 combines with J gene TRBJ2-7; 10 positions match TRBD1. The CDR3 is made up of 15 amino acids. With 5 bases clipped from V and 6 bases from J, the junction kept 10 bases outside the gene matches. The germline gives CDR1 SGHNT, CDR2 YENEEA. CDR3 nucleotides: TGTGCCAGCAGCCTAGGGGGGGACAGGGGCTCCGAGCAGTACTTC. Its translation is CASSLGGDRGSEQYF.